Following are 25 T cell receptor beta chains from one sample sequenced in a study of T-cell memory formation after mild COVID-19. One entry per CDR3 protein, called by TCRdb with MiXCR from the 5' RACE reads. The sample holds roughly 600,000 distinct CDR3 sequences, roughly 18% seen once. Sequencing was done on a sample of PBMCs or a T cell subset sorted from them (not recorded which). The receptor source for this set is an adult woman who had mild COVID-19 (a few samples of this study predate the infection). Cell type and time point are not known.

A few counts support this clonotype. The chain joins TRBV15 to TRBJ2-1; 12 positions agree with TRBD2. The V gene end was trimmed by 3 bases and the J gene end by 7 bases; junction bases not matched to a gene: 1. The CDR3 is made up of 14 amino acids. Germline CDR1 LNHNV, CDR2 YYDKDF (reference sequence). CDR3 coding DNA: TGTGCCACCAGCAGTGGGACTAGCGGGAATGAGCAGTTCTTC. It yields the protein CATSSGTSGNEQFF.

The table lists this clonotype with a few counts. The CDR3 nucleotides read TGTGCCAGCAGCTTAGTAATGGCCCGGGATAGCGGGAGCCACGAGCAGTACTTC. It yields the protein CASSLVMARDSGSHEQYF. The rearrangement uses TRBV7-9 and TRBJ2-7; 9 nucleotides align to TRBD2. Germline V gives CDR1 SEHNR, CDR2 FQNEAQ (reference sequence). Trimming removed 1 base from V and 5 bases from J; junction bases left unmatched: 15. The CDR3 totals 18 residues.

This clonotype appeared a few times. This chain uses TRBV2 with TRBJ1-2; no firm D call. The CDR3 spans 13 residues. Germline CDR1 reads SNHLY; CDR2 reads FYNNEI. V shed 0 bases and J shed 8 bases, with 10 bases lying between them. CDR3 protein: CASSEATGYGYTF. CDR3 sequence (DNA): TGTGCCAGCAGTGAAGCGACGGGGTACGGCTACACCTTC.

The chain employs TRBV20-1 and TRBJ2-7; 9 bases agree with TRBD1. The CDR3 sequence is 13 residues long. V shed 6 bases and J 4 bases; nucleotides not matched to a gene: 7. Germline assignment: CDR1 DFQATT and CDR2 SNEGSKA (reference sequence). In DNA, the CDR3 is TGCAGTGCCCCCGGACAGGGGCAGTACGAGCAGTACTTC. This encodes CSAPGQGQYEQYF.

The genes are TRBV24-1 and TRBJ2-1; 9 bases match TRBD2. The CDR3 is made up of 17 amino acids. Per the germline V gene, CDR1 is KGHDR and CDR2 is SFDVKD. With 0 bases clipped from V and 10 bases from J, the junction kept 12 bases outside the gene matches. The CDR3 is CATSDLQLAGRPGEQFF. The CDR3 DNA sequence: TGTGCCACCAGTGATTTGCAGCTAGCGGGAAGGCCAGGGGAGCAGTTCTTC.

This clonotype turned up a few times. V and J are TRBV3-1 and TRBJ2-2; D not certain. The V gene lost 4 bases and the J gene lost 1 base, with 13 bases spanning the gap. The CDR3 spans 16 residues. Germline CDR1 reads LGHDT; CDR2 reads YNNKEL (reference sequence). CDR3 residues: CASSLLSTRNTGELFF. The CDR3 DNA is TGTGCCAGCAGCCTGCTCTCCACGAGGAACACCGGGGAGCTGTTTTTT. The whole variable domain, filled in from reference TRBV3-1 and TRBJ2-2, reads DTAVSQTPKYLVTQMGNDKSIKCEQNLGHDTMYWYKQDSKKFLKIMFSYNNKELIINETVPNRFSPKSPDKAHLNLHINSLELGDSAVYFCASSLLSTRNTGELFFGEGSRLTVL.

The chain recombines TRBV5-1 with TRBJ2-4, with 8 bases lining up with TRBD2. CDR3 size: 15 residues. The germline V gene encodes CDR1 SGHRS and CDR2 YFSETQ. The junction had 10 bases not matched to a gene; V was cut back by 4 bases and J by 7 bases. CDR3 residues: CASSASGGASNIQYF. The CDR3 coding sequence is TGCGCCAGCAGCGCCTCCGGGGGGGCTTCGAACATTCAGTACTTC.

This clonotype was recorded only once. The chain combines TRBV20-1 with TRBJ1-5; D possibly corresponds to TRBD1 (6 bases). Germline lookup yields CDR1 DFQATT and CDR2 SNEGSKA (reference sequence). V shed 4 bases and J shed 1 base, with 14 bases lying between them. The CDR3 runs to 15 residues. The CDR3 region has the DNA TGCAGTGCTATCCCCAGGGGAGGGAGCAATCAGCCCCAGCATTTT. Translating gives CSAIPRGGSNQPQHF.

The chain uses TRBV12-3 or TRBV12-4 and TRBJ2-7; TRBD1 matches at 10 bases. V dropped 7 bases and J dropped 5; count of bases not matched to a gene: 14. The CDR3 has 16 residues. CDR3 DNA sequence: TGTGCCAGCACCGGGCGTCTGACAGGGGGCTGGCACGAGCAGTACTTC. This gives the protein CASTGRLTGGWHEQYF.

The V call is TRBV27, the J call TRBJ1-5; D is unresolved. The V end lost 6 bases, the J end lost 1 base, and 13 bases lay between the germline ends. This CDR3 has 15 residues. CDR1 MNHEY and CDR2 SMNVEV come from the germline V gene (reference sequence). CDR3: CASRDSIGSNQPQHF. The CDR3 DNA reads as TGTGCCAGCAGGGACTCAATTGGGAGCAATCAGCCCCAGCATTTT.

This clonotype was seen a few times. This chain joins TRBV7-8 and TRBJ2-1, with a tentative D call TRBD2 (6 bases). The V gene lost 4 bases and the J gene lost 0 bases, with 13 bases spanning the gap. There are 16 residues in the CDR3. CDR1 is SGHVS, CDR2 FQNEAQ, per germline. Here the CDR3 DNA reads TGTGCCAGCAGCTATCGCGGGGATAGCTCCTACAATGAGCAGTTCTTC. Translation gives CASSYRGDSSYNEQFF.

CDR3 sequence: CASSLVEGFYEQYF. DNA for the CDR3: TGTGCCAGCAGCTTAGTGGAGGGCTTCTACGAGCAGTACTTC. The chain combines TRBV7-2 with TRBJ2-7, with a possible D match to TRBD2 (6 bases). The V end was cut by 1 base, the J end by 3 bases, with 10 bases between. Germline lookup yields CDR1 SGHTA and CDR2 FQGNSA. CDR3 length: 14 amino acids.

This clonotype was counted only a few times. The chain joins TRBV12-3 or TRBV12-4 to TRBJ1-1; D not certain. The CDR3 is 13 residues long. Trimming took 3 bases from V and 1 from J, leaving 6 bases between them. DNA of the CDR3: TGTGCCAGCAGTTTGACGTGGAACACTGAAGCTTTCTTT. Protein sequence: CASSLTWNTEAFF.

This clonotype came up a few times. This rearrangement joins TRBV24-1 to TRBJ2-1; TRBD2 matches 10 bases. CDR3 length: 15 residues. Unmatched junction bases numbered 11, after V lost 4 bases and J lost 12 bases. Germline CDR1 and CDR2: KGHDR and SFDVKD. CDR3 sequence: CATSESLAGKGRQFF. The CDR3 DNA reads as TGTGCCACCAGTGAATCACTAGCGGGAAAAGGACGGCAGTTCTTC.

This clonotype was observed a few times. CDR3 loop: CASTAGAPYNEQFF. The CDR3 DNA sequence: TGTGCCAGCACCGCGGGAGCCCCCTACAATGAGCAGTTCTTC. This chain connects TRBV28 to TRBJ2-1, with 7 bases that match TRBD2. Germline assignment: CDR1 MDHEN and CDR2 SYDVKM. The ends lost 7 bases at V and 2 bases at J; junction bases unmatched: 5. This CDR3 spans 14 amino acids.

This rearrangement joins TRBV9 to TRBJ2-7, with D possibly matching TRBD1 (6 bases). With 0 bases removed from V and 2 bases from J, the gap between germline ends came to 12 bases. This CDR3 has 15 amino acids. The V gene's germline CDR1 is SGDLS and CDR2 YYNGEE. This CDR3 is CASSVAGDTTYEQYF. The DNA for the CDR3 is TGTGCCAGCAGCGTAGCAGGGGACACCACCTACGAGCAGTACTTC.

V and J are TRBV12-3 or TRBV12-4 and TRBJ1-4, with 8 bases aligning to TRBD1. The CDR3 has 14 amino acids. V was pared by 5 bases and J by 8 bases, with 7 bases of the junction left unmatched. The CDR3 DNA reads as TGTGCCAGCAGTCCCGACAGGGGTTTCGAAAAACTGTTTTTT. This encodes CASSPDRGFEKLFF.

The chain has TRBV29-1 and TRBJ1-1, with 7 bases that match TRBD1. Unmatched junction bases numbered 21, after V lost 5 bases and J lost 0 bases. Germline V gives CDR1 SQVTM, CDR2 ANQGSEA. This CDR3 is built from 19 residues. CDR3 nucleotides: TGCAGCGTTAAGGAGTTGGGACAGCTACAGTACCTTATGAACACTGAAGCTTTCTTT. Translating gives CSVKELGQLQYLMNTEAFF.

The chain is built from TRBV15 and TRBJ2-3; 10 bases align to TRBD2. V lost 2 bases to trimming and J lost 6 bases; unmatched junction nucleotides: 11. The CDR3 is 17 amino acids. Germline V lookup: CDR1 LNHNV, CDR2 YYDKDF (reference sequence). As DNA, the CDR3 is TGTGCCACCAGCAGAACTTCAGCGGGGGGGCCGGGCGATACGCAGTATTTT. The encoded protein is CATSRTSAGGPGDTQYF.

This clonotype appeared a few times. CDR3 bases: TGTGCCAGCAGCTTATTGGGCAGCCCGAACACTGAAGCTTTCTTT. Translated: CASSLLGSPNTEAFF. The rearrangement links TRBV7-8 to TRBJ1-1, with D unclear. The ends were cut back, 2 bases at V and 1 base at J, with 11 bases in the middle. The CDR3 consists of 15 residues. Germline CDR1 is SGHVS and CDR2 is FQNEAQ.

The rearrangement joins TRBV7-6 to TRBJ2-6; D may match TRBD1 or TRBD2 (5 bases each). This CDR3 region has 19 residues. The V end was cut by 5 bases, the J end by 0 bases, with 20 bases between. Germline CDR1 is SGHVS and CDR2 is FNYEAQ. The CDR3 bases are TGTGCCAGCAGCCAACTACCGGGACGAGGCCTCTCTGGGGCCAACGTCCTGACTTTC. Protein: CASSQLPGRGLSGANVLTF.

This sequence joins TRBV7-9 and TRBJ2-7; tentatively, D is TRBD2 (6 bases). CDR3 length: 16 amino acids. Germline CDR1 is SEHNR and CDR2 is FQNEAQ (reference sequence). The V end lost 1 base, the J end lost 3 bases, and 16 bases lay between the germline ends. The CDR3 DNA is TGTGCCAGCAGCTTAGGGACGGGACTGGCTATCTACGAGCAGTACTTC. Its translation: CASSLGTGLAIYEQYF. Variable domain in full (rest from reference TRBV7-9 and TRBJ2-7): DTGVSQNPRHKITKRGQNVTFRCDPISEHNRLYWYRQTLGQGPEFLTYFQNEAQLEKSRLLSDRFSAERPKGSFSTLEIQRTEQGDSAMYLCASSLGTGLAIYEQYFGPGTRLTVT.

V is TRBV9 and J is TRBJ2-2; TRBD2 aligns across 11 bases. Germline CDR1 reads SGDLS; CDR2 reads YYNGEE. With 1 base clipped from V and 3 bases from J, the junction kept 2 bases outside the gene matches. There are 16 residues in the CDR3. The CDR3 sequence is CASSVLAGGHTGELFF. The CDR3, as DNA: TGTGCCAGCAGCGTACTAGCGGGGGGTCACACCGGGGAGCTGTTTTTT.

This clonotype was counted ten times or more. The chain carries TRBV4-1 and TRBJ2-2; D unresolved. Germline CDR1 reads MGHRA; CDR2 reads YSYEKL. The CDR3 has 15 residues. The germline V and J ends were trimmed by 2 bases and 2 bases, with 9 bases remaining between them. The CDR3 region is CASSQFERNTGELFF. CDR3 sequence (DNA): TGCGCCAGCAGCCAATTCGAGCGTAACACCGGGGAGCTGTTTTTT.

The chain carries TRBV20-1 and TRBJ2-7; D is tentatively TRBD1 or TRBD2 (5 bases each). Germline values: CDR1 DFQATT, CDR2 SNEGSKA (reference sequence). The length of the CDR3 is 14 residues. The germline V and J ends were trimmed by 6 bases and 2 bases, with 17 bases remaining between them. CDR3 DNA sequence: TGCAGTGCCACCGGGACGGACGTTACCTACGAGCAGTACTTC. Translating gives CSATGTDVTYEQYF.